This T cell receptor (beta chain) originates from a study of blood T cell repertoires in COVID-19 (dated by TCRdb to 2020 to 2021). Broadly, across the study: Samples covering the acute and convalescent phases of COVID-19 were provided by collaborators in the United States, Italy and Spain. The material from the prospective study consisted of cDNA or gDNA derived from T cells, B-cell-depleted T cells, or PBMCs. Subjects who had been exposed to COVID-19, were actively infected with it, or had recovered from it provided the deeply sampled blood TCRbeta repertoires that made up the dataset. The repertoires were released in a freely available public database meant as a resource for research on the immune response to SARS-CoV-2. Samples were obtained from the ongoing ImmuneRACE study (first 160 participants) and from over 1,000 subjects provided by 6 global collaborators. The sample metadata nearly always contained a de-identified subject ID, COVID-19 status, age in years and sex. HLA class I and class II types, where available, came from metadata supplied by the sample provider rather than from assay-based typing.

About this clone: Its antigen is currently not known. Base quality data are lacking; no much larger clone is found one base away.

Collaborating institutions collected whole blood in K2EDTA tubes following their own protocols. For TCRbeta analysis, collaborators shipped samples in one of three forms: frozen whole blood, isolated PBMCs, or DNA extracted from either of those sample types. CDR1 and CDR2, looked up from the germline V gene, are MGHDK and SYGVNS. Its CDR3 holds 14 amino acids, cysteine through phenylalanine. The kept DNA is CDR3 alone, 42 bases in frame from the first base. Compared with germline, V lacks 2 bases and J lacks 8 bases; bases without a gene match: 7. Overall study outcomes, separate from this receptor: The quantity of clinical and demographic metadata differed by source and by participant and was supplied without curation.

The immunoSEQ Assay, a bias-controlled multiplex PCR, was used to amplify TCRbeta CDR3 regions from genomic DNA. The original methods were these. The number of nucleated cells in each sample was estimated by amplification of reference gene primers within the assay. To quantify the absolute abundance of each unique TCRbeta CDR3 rearrangement, sequence reads were collapsed and filtered. For each sample, productive Simpson clonality was calculated by taking the square root of Simpson's diversity index across productive rearrangements. Imported from immuneACCESS, the table was reduced by TCRdb to in-frame sequences with V and J called. These copies leave out some clones; in studies compared against another copy, an unresolved V gene accounts for under half, and the cause of the remainder is not known. The V and J calls and clone size come from that table; D and trimming were worked out from the DNA. The sample table shows 240,000 or so clones, and approximately 85% are seen once. 0.65% to 0.95% of the sample lies in the top ten.

The chain employs TRBV25-1 and TRBJ2-3; TRBD2 matches 7 bases in the middle. Sequenced sample: peripheral blood. This sequence originates from a woman aged 25 to 39 with acute or convalescent COVID-19. The DNA sequence is TGTGCCAGCAGTGAACTTGCGGGAGACGGTACGCAGTATTTT. Its translation reads: CASSELAGDGTQYF.